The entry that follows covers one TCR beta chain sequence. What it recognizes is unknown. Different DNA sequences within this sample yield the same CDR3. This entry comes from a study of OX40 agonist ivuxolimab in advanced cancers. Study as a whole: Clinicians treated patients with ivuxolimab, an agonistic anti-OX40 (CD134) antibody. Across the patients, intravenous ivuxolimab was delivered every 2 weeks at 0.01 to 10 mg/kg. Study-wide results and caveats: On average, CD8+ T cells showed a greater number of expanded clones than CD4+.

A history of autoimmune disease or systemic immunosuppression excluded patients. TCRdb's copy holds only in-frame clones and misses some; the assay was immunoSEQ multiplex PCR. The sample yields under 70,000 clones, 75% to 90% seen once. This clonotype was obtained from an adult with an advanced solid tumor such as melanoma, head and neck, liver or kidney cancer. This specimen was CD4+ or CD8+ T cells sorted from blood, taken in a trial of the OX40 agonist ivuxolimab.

DNA of the CDR3: TGTGCCAGCTCACCGGGGGTTTCCTACGAGCAGTACTTC. This sequence encodes CASSPGVSYEQYF. J is TRBJ2-7 and V is TRBV18, with D perhaps matching TRBD1 or TRBD2 (5 bases each). This CDR3 is built from 13 residues. Germline assignment: CDR1 KGHSH and CDR2 LQKENI. V lost 3 bases and J 1 base, leaving 7 bases between the germline ends.